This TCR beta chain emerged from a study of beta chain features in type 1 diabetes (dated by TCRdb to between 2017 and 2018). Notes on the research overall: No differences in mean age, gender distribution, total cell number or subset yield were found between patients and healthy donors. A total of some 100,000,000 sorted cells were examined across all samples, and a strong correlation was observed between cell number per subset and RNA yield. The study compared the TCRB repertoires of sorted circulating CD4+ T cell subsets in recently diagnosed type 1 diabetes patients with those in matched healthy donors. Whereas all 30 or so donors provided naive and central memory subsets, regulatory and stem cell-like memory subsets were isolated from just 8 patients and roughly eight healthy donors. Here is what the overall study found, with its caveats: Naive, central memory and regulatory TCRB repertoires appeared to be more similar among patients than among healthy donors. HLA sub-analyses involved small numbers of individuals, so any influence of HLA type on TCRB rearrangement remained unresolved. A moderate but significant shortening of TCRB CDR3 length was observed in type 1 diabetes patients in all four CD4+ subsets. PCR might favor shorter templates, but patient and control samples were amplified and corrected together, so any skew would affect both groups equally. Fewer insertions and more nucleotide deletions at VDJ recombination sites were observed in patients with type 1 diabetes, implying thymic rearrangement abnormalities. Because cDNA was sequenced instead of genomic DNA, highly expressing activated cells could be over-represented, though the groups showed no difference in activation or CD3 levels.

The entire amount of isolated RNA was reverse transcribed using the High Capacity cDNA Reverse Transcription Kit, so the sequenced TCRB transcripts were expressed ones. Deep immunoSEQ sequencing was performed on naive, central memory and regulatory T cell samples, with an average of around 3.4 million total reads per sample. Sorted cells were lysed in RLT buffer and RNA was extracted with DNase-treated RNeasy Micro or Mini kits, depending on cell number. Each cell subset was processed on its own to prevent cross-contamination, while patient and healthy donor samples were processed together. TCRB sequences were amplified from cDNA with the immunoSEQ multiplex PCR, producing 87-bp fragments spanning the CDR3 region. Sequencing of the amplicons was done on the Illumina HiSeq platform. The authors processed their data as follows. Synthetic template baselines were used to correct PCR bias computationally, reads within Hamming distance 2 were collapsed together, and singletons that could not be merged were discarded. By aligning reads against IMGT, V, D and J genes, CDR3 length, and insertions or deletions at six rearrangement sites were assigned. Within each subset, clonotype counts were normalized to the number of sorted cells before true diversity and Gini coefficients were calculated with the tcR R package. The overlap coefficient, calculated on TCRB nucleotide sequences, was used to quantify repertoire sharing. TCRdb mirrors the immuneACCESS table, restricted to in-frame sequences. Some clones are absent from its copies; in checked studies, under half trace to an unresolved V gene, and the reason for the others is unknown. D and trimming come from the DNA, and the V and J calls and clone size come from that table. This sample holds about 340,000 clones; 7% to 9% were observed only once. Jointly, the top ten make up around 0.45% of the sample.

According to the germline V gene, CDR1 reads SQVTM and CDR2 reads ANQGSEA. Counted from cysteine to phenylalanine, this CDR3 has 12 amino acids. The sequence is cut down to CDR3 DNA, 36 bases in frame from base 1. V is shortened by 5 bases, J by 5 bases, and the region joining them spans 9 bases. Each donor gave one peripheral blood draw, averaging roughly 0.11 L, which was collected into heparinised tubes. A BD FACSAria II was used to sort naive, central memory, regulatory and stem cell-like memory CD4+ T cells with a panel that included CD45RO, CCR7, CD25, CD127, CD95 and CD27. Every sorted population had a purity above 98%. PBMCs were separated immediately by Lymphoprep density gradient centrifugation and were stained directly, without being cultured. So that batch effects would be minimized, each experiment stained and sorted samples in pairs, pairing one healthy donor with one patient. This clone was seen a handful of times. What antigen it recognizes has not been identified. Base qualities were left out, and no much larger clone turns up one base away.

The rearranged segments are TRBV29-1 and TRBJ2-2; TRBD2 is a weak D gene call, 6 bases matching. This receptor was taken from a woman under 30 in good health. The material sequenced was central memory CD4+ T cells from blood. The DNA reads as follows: TGCAGCGTTAGGAGGGAAACCGGGGAGCTGTTTTTT. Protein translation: CSVRRETGELFF.